A selection of T cell receptor beta chains follows, all from one sample in a study of cytomegalovirus exposure and HLA in healthy donors. Using immunoSEQ multiplex PCR, the repertoire was profiled, and TCRdb retains in-frame clones only, with some absent. In the table there are some 140,000 clones, approximately 80% of which are singletons. The sequencing sample was made of PBMCs. These receptors were taken from a female donor in good health and CMV-seropositive. The CDR3 runs from the conserved cysteine through the conserved F or W. A D gene is named only where the DNA matches it firmly. Some rows have no size entry. The others give once, few or many, or a class for an expanded clone.

j_call: TRBJ1-1
d_call: .
v_call: TRBV2
clone_size: .
cdr3_aa: CASSESLGRNTEAFF
cdr3_nt: TGTGCCAGCAGTGAAAGTTTGGGGAGGAACACTGAAGCTTTCTTT

j_call: TRBJ2-7
d_call: TRBD2
v_call: TRBV5-1
clone_size: .
cdr3_aa: CASSLSPSGRVVHYEQYF
cdr3_nt: TGCGCCAGCAGCCTCTCTCCTAGCGGGAGAGTGGTGCACTACGAGCAGTACTTC

j_call: TRBJ1-2
d_call: .
v_call: TRBV14
clone_size: .
cdr3_aa: CASSYGAVGYTF
cdr3_nt: TGTGCCAGCAGCTATGGAGCTGTGGGCTACACCTTC

j_call: TRBJ2-1
d_call: .
v_call: TRBV20-1
clone_size: .
cdr3_aa: CSAGRPAEQFF
cdr3_nt: TGCAGTGCAGGGAGGCCGGCTGAGCAGTTCTTC

j_call: TRBJ2-2
d_call: TRBD1
v_call: TRBV27
clone_size: .
cdr3_aa: CASSIWTGGLTGELFF
cdr3_nt: TGTGCCAGCAGCATATGGACAGGGGGCTTAACCGGGGAGCTGTTTTTT

j_call: TRBJ2-5
d_call: .
v_call: TRBV14
clone_size: .
cdr3_aa: CASSQMRETQYF
cdr3_nt: TGTGCCAGCAGCCAAATGCGAGAGACCCAGTACTTC

j_call: TRBJ2-1
d_call: .
v_call: TRBV11-3
clone_size: .
cdr3_aa: CASSLDVASYNEQFF
cdr3_nt: TGTGCCAGCAGCTTAGATGTAGCTAGCTACAATGAGCAGTTCTTC

j_call: TRBJ1-2
d_call: TRBD1
v_call: TRBV7-9
clone_size: .
cdr3_aa: CASSTRGRIGGYTF
cdr3_nt: TGTGCCAGCAGCACCAGGGGGCGCATTGGTGGCTACACCTTC

j_call: TRBJ1-2
d_call: .
v_call: TRBV29-1
clone_size: .
cdr3_aa: CSVVEGVDGYTF
cdr3_nt: TGCAGCGTTGTCGAGGGGGTCGATGGCTACACCTTC

j_call: TRBJ1-5
d_call: .
v_call: TRBV10-3
clone_size: once
cdr3_aa: CAIRGEGAGQPQHF
cdr3_nt: TGTGCCATCAGGGGTGAGGGCGCCGGGCAGCCCCAGCATTTT

j_call: TRBJ1-5
d_call: .
v_call: TRBV6-5
clone_size: .
cdr3_aa: CASGQSHQPQHF
cdr3_nt: TGTGCCAGCGGGCAGAGTCACCAGCCCCAGCATTTT

j_call: TRBJ1-5
d_call: .
v_call: TRBV6-1
clone_size: .
cdr3_aa: CASSERFRGQPQHF
cdr3_nt: TGTGCCAGCAGTGAACGTTTCAGGGGTCAGCCCCAGCATTTT

j_call: TRBJ2-5
d_call: TRBD2
v_call: TRBV6-1
clone_size: .
cdr3_aa: CASSATSGQETQYF
cdr3_nt: TGTGCCAGCAGTGCCACTAGCGGCCAAGAGACCCAGTACTTC

j_call: TRBJ2-5
d_call: .
v_call: TRBV5-6
clone_size: few
cdr3_aa: CASSRGSETQYF
cdr3_nt: TGTGCCAGCAGCCGGGGGTCGGAGACCCAGTACTTC